This T cell receptor (beta chain) is from a study of T cell responses to AZD1222 COVID-19 vaccine. Overall study results and limits: A mostly white British donor set with more females was recruited, and clonal diversity was possibly underestimated. Spike was spanned by vaccine-associated CD4 TCRs, with dominance at 160-218 and 743-854.

The CDR3 extends over 15 amino acids. The V gene lost 1 base and the J gene lost 3 bases, with 9 bases spanning the gap. CDR1 LGHNA and CDR2 YSLEER come from the germline V gene. Notes on this clone: Its antigen remains unidentified.

Sequencing was performed with immunoSEQ multiplex PCR; in TCRdb, only in-frame clones are kept and a portion is missing. The sample has around 75,000 clones, approximately 85% seen once. Sequenced here: peripheral blood, sampled on day 0 of AZD1222 vaccination. The V and J genes are TRBV4-3 and TRBJ2-2; D gene uncertain. This TCR was sampled from an adult in good health. The CDR3 nucleotides read TGCGCCAGCAGCCAAGGGGGATCCTACACCGGGGAGCTGTTTTTT. Its protein product is CASSQGGSYTGELFF.